The 27 T cell receptor beta chains given below trace back to one sample, sequenced in a study of human T cells and chemical hapten exposure. Indicated time point: pre-sensitization, week 0. The sample's treatment: therapeutic diphenylcyclopropenone sensitization with weekly scalp DPC. TCRdb called the RACE reads again in MiXCR, with one record for every CDR3 protein. The sample contains about 380,000 distinct CDR3 sequences, 4% to 6% of which appear only once. The material was whole blood, obtained in connection with sensitization to the hapten diphenylcyclopropenone (DPC). Source of these receptors: a woman in her forties or fifties with alopecia areata. Some clones in this sample may be carry-over from other donors' samples.

This clonotype came up many times. The gene calls are TRBV4-3 and TRBJ2-1; a weak D match, TRBD2 (6 bases). The germline V gene has CDR1 LGHNA and CDR2 YSLEER. V shed 5 bases and J shed 1 base, with 18 bases lying between them. This CDR3 is 17 amino acids long. DNA for the CDR3: TGCGCCAGCAGCATGAGTAGCGGAGGCCGATCCTACAATGAGCAGTTCTTC. Protein sequence: CASSMSSGGRSYNEQFF.

This clonotype was seen many times. The rearrangement joins TRBV2 to TRBJ1-1; D might be TRBD1 (6 bases). The length of the CDR3 is 15 residues. Germline V gene data show CDR1 as SNHLY and CDR2 as FYNNEI. Trimming pared 1 base from V and 5 bases from J, leaving 14 bases between. The CDR3 reads CASSEEGRGFTEAFF. In nucleotides, the CDR3 is TGTGCCAGCAGTGAAGAAGGCAGGGGATTTACTGAAGCTTTCTTT.

A few counts support this clonotype. This chain connects TRBV12-3 or TRBV12-4 to TRBJ1-1, with 7 positions matching TRBD1. The V segment lost 7 bases and the J segment 6 bases; nucleotides outside the gene matches: 5. CDR3 length: 12 residues. The chain's CDR3 is CASTYRGPEAFF. CDR3 DNA: TGTGCCAGCACCTACAGGGGTCCTGAAGCTTTCTTT.

At least ten counts were recorded for this clonotype. The junction and the germline gene differ at one end; a read error may be behind it. This chain connects TRBV6-6 to TRBJ2-2; D might be TRBD2 (6 bases). The V gene's germline CDR1 is MNHNY and CDR2 SVGAGI (reference sequence). CDR3 length: 15 amino acids. Written as DNA, the CDR3 is TGTGCCAGCGGAGGGACGGACCACAACACCTGGGAGCTGTTTTTT. Its translation is CASGGTDHNTWELFF.

This clonotype has at least ten counts. The rearrangement joins TRBV7-2 to TRBJ1-1, with D maybe TRBD1 (6 bases). CDR1 is SGHTA and CDR2 is FQGNSA in the germline V gene. The CDR3 has 17 amino acids. V was cut by 0 bases and J by 3 bases, with 17 bases left in between. This CDR3 is CASSLAAPGRGYTEAFF. In DNA, the CDR3 is TGTGCCAGCAGCTTAGCCGCGCCAGGCAGGGGTTACACTGAAGCTTTCTTT. Complete variable domain (other parts from reference TRBV7-2 and TRBJ1-1): GAGVSQSPSNKVTEKGKDVELRCDPISGHTALYWYRQSLGQGLEFLIYFQGNSAPDKSGLPSDRFSAERTGGSVSTLTIQRTQQEDSAVYLCASSLAAPGRGYTEAFFGQGTRLTVV.

This clonotype appeared many times. The chain employs TRBV27 and TRBJ2-3; weak D call: TRBD2 (5 bases). The germline gives CDR1 MNHEY, CDR2 SMNVEV (reference sequence). The V gene lost 5 bases and the J gene lost 6 bases, with 15 bases spanning the gap. This CDR3 spans 14 amino acids. CDR3 sequence (DNA): TGTGCCAGCAGTGCCTTCTCCGGGATCGATACGCAGTATTTT. Protein sequence: CASSAFSGIDTQYF.

This chain connects TRBV20-1 to TRBJ2-7; possible D gene TRBD1, 6 bases. V lost 3 bases to trimming and J lost 5 bases, with 14 bases between them. The length of the CDR3 is 13 residues. Germline loops: CDR1 DFQATT, CDR2 SNEGSKA (reference sequence). Here the CDR3 reads CSASAGTSNEQYF. The CDR3 DNA reads as TGCAGTGCTAGTGCTGGGACAAGCAACGAGCAGTACTTC.

The chain carries TRBV14 and TRBJ2-7; 9 bases are shared with TRBD2. This CDR3 has 17 residues. V lost 6 bases, J lost 1 base, and 13 bases stayed unmatched. Germline CDR1 SGHDN, CDR2 FVKESK. CDR3 region: CASSPRFTGLASYEQYF. CDR3 in DNA: TGTGCCAGCAGTCCTAGGTTTACGGGACTAGCATCCTACGAGCAGTACTTC.

This clonotype was recorded many times. CDR3 bases: TGCGCCAGCAGCCAAGATGTCGGGGGAAAGGAGTTCTTC. Protein sequence: CASSQDVGGKEFF. This chain connects TRBV4-3 to TRBJ2-1, with D perhaps TRBD2 (6 bases). The CDR3 is made up of 13 amino acids. Trimming removed 0 bases from V and 14 bases from J, with 14 bases in between. Germline V gene lookup returns CDR1 LGHNA and CDR2 YSLEER.

This clonotype was counted between two and nine times. The chain joins TRBV28 to TRBJ1-5, with 8 positions matching TRBD1. Germline loops: CDR1 MDHEN, CDR2 SYDVKM. Trimming removed 5 bases from V and 6 bases from J; junction bases left unmatched: 6. The CDR3 consists of 14 residues. As DNA, the CDR3 is TGTGCCAGCAGTGCGGTTACAGGGGGTCAGCCCCAGCATTTT. Translated, it gives CASSAVTGGQPQHF.

This clonotype was counted at least ten times. The CDR3 nucleotides are TGTGCCAGCAGCCAAGTTTGGACTAGCGGGAGGTCAGATACGCAGTATTTT. Protein product: CASSQVWTSGRSDTQYF. The V gene is TRBV3-1, the J gene TRBJ2-3, with TRBD2 matching over 14 bases. The CDR3 loop spans 17 amino acids. CDR1 LGHDT and CDR2 YNNKEL come from the germline V gene (reference sequence). V lost 1 base to trimming and J lost 4 bases; unmatched junction nucleotides: 4.

The V gene is TRBV29-1, the J gene TRBJ2-7; D is possibly TRBD2 (5 bases). V lost 6 bases and J 1 base, leaving 7 bases between the germline ends. The CDR3 contains 11 residues. Looked up from germline, CDR1 is SQVTM and CDR2 is ANQGSEA. CDR3 sequence: CSVLVSYEQYF. The CDR3 DNA follows: TGCAGCGTACTAGTGTCCTACGAGCAGTACTTC.

This clonotype was detected many times. The V call is TRBV6-6, the J call TRBJ2-1; 7 bases agree with TRBD1. The J segment lost 10 bases and the V segment lost 6 bases, leaving 9 bases of the junction unmatched. Germline-derived CDR1 and CDR2 are MNHNY and SVGAGI (reference sequence). The CDR3 totals 13 residues. CDR3 nucleotides: TGTGCCAGCAGCTCCACGGGACAGCCGGAGCAGTTCTTC. Its protein is CASSSTGQPEQFF.

The chain employs TRBV5-1 and TRBJ1-4, with D unresolved. Germline V gene sequence: CDR1 SGHRS, CDR2 YFSETQ. V was clipped by 0 bases and J by 8 bases, with 11 bases between them. This CDR3 has 14 residues. The CDR3 region has the DNA TGCGCCAGCAGCTTGGGAGTTTCTTGGGAAAAACTGTTTTTT. This sequence encodes CASSLGVSWEKLFF.

V gene TRBV27 combines with J gene TRBJ1-1; no firm D call. The CDR3 totals 15 residues. Germline V lookup: CDR1 MNHEY, CDR2 SMNVEV (reference sequence). V lost 5 bases, J lost 0 bases, and 13 bases lay in between. The DNA for the CDR3 is TGTGCCAGCAGTATAGGACGGCTAATGAACACTGAAGCTTTCTTT. Protein sequence: CASSIGRLMNTEAFF.

This clonotype was counted at least ten times. Here the CDR3 reads CAIRTSGETGTQYF. The CDR3 region has the DNA TGTGCCATCAGGACTAGCGGGGAAACGGGTACGCAGTATTTT. The chain links TRBV10-3 to TRBJ2-3; 11 nucleotides line up with TRBD2. This CDR3 comprises 14 residues. The V gene end was trimmed by 6 bases and the J gene end by 8 bases; junction bases not matched to a gene: 7. In germline, CDR1 is ENHRY, CDR2 SYGVKD.

In its sample, this clonotype was seen many times. The CDR3 region is CASSEFRLSGAPLHF. The CDR3 DNA reads as TGTGCCAGCAGTGAATTCAGGCTCTCAGGGGCACCCCTCCACTTT. This chain joins TRBV2 and TRBJ1-6, with D maybe TRBD1 (6 bases). V dropped 2 bases and J dropped 11 bases, with 16 bases sitting between them. The CDR3 contains 15 residues. Germline V gives CDR1 SNHLY, CDR2 FYNNEI.

The table lists this clonotype with many counts. The chain has TRBV6-5 and TRBJ1-2; D is unresolved. CDR3 length: 13 residues. Germline assignment: CDR1 MNHEY and CDR2 SVGAGI. Trimming shortened V by 2 bases and J by 4 bases, and 8 bases separated the two germline ends. The CDR3 protein is CASSYKGSYGYTF. CDR3 coding DNA: TGTGCCAGCAGTTACAAGGGATCCTATGGCTACACCTTC.

This chain uses TRBV5-1 with TRBJ2-5; no reliable D call. Trimming took off 7 bases at V and 2 bases at J, with 6 bases between the two ends. CDR1 and CDR2 (germline): SGHRS, YFSETQ. The CDR3 sequence is 11 residues long. CDR3 sequence reads: CASYQQETQYF. CDR3 DNA: TGCGCCAGCTATCAACAAGAGACCCAGTACTTC.

There are many counts of this clonotype. The chain carries TRBV29-1 and TRBJ2-1; perhaps TRBD1 as D (6 bases). The V end lost 2 bases, the J end lost 15 bases, and 23 bases lay between the germline ends. Germline V gene data show CDR1 as SQVTM and CDR2 as ANQGSEA. The CDR3 loop spans 14 amino acids. The CDR3 region has the DNA TGCAGCGTTGAACCTGCAGGGGATTTGTCGAATCGGTTCTTC. It codes for CSVEPAGDLSNRFF.

Ten or more counts support this clonotype. The genes are TRBV12-3 or TRBV12-4 and TRBJ2-3; no definite D call. The CDR3 loop spans 12 amino acids. The V gene lost 5 bases and the J gene lost 4 bases, with 7 bases spanning the gap. The CDR3 loop is CASSQLPDTQYF. CDR3 in DNA: TGTGCCAGCAGTCAACTCCCAGATACGCAGTATTTT.

This clonotype was detected a few times. The chain combines TRBV5-1 with TRBJ1-1; TRBD1 matches at 7 bases. CDR1 SGHRS and CDR2 YFSETQ come from the germline V gene. The CDR3 has 16 amino acids. V lost 0 bases and J lost 6; bases outside the gene matches: 11. The CDR3, as DNA: TGCGCCAGCAGCTTGGCAGGCAGGGGGGCGATAGCTGAAGCTTTCTTT. Translating gives CASSLAGRGAIAEAFF.

Many counts were recorded for this clonotype. The chain has TRBV10-3 and TRBJ2-7, with a tentative D call TRBD1 (5 bases). Germline-derived CDR1 and CDR2 are ENHRY and SYGVKD. V lost 3 bases and J lost 3, with 6 bases in between. This CDR3 has 12 amino acids. Written as DNA, the CDR3 is TGTGCCATCAGTGAAGGGGACTACGAGCAGTACTTC. Protein product: CAISEGDYEQYF.

The chain combines TRBV4-2 with TRBJ2-2; TRBD2 aligns across 9 bases. CDR3 size: 18 residues. V lost 0 bases, J lost 2 bases, and 7 bases stayed unmatched. Germline lookup yields CDR1 LGHNA and CDR2 YNFKEQ. The CDR3 DNA is TGTGCCAGCAGCCAAGACAGGGGCGGGGGGGCTAACACCGGGGAGCTGTTTTTT. Its protein product is CASSQDRGGGANTGELFF.

This clonotype came up a few times. This sequence joins TRBV5-6 and TRBJ1-6; a possible D gene is TRBD1 (6 bases). The length of the CDR3 is 12 residues. CDR1 is SGHDT and CDR2 is YYEEEE in the germline V gene. Trimming stripped 4 bases from V and 10 bases from J, with 9 bases between. The CDR3 region has the DNA TGTGCCAGCAGCCCCAGGGGATCACCCCTCCACTTT. It translates to CASSPRGSPLHF.

This clonotype was counted ten times or more. The chain has TRBV18 and TRBJ2-3; D may correspond to TRBD1 or TRBD2 (5 bases each). Germline V gene data show CDR1 as KGHSH and CDR2 as LQKENI. This CDR3 has 13 amino acids. Trimming shortened V by 6 bases and J by 7 bases, and 14 bases separated the two germline ends. The chain's CDR3 is CASSPGPENTQYF. In DNA, the CDR3 is TGTGCCAGCTCCCCGGGGCCGGAAAATACGCAGTATTTT.

This clonotype was detected many times. The chain is built from TRBV5-6 and TRBJ2-7; the match to TRBD2 covers 10 bases. Unmatched junction bases numbered 3, after V lost 0 bases and J lost 3 bases. CDR3 size: 15 residues. Germline lookup yields CDR1 SGHDT and CDR2 YYEEEE. CDR3 amino acids: CASSLVSSGSYEQYF. The CDR3 DNA reads TGTGCCAGCAGCTTGGTGTCTAGCGGGAGCTACGAGCAGTACTTC.